Listed below are T cell receptor beta chains from one sample, sequenced in a study of CXCR3 chemokines and chemotherapy response in bladder cancer. TCRdb recomputed calls from the PCR reads with MiXCR, one row per CDR3 protein. The table includes around 13,000 distinct CDR3 sequences, around an eighth detected once. The sample was gathered from a patient whose treatment included neoadjuvant chemotherapy. Every receptor here comes from a human donor with bladder cancer that did not respond to neoadjuvant chemotherapy. The CDR3 runs from the conserved cysteine through the conserved F or W. Fields, in order: CDR3 protein, CDR3 DNA, D gene, V gene, clone size, J gene. The D gene is left open where the match is weak. Size is stated for part of the rows, as once, few or many counts, or as a class when the clone is expanded.

CASSEGTEAFF	TGTGCCAGCAGTGAGGGGACTGAAGCTTTCTTT	NA	TRBV2	NA	TRBJ1-1
CASSPGPGADTQYF	TGTGCCAGCTCCCCCGGACCGGGAGCAGATACGCAGTATTTT	NA	TRBV18	many	TRBJ2-3
CASTPWGAVGGYTF	TGTGCCAGCACCCCTTGGGGGGCAGTGGGGGGCTACACCTTC	NA	TRBV12-3/TRBV12-4	few	TRBJ1-2
CASSLSRGYEQYF	TGTGCCAGCAGTTTATCCCGGGGATACGAGCAGTACTTC	NA	TRBV27	many	TRBJ2-7
CASSYGLRRRNNQPQHF	TGTGCCAGCAGTTACGGTTTAAGGAGGAGGAACAATCAGCCCCAGCATTTT	NA	TRBV6-2/TRBV6-3	many	TRBJ1-5
CASSRSGDLGEKLFF	TGTGCCAGCAGCCGCAGCGGGGATCTAGGTGAAAAACTGTTTTTT	NA	TRBV6-5	many	TRBJ1-4
CASSLLGQGIGQETQYF	TGTGCCAGCAGCCTCCTCGGACAAGGGATAGGGCAAGAGACCCAGTACTTC	NA	TRBV14	few	TRBJ2-5
CASSLLGQRIGQETQYF	TGTGCCAGCAGCCTCCTCGGACAAAGGATAGGGCAAGAGACCCAGTACTTC	NA	TRBV14	NA	TRBJ2-5
CASSSGGGGDNQPQHF	TGTGCCAGCAGTTCCGGGGGAGGGGGAGACAATCAGCCCCAGCATTTT	NA	TRBV28	few	TRBJ1-5
CATSDPGNTDEQFF	TGTGCCACCAGTGATCCGGGAAACACGGATGAGCAGTTCTTC	NA	TRBV24-1	many	TRBJ2-1
CASSLFITGYSGYTF	TGTGCCAGCAGCTTGTTCATCACAGGGTATAGTGGCTACACCTTC	NA	TRBV5-4	many	TRBJ1-2
CASSPSGRTSNEQFF	TGTGCCAGCAGTCCATCCGGGAGGACCTCCAATGAGCAGTTCTTC	TRBD2	TRBV27	many	TRBJ2-1
CSADGTGGNYGCTF	TGCAGTGCTGACGGGACAGGGGGGAACTATGGCTGCACCTTC	TRBD1	TRBV20-1	NA	TRBJ1-2
CASSPMTGGANSPLHF	TGTGCCAGCTCACCTATGACGGGCGGCGCAAATTCACCCCTCCACTTT	NA	TRBV18	many	TRBJ1-6
CASTIQGDYGYTF	TGTGCCAGCACCATACAGGGGGATTATGGCTACACCTTC	TRBD1	TRBV6-1	medium-sized	TRBJ1-2
CASTRLYGYTF	TGTGCCAGCACGCGGCTTTATGGCTACACCTTC	NA	TRBV13	medium-sized	TRBJ1-2
CASSPGQGGNTIYF	TGTGCCAGCAGTCCGGGACAGGGTGGAAACACCATATATTTT	TRBD1	TRBV7-2	medium-sized	TRBJ1-3
CASSPRSPGLAGPYEQYF	TGTGCCAGCTCACCGAGATCACCGGGACTAGCGGGACCCTACGAGCAGTACTTC	TRBD2	TRBV18	many	TRBJ2-7
CASSLQSTNEKLFF	TGTGCCAGTAGCCTTCAGTCAACTAATGAAAAACTGTTTTTT	NA	TRBV19	many	TRBJ1-4
CASSDERVGQPQHF	TGTGCCAGCTCCGACGAGAGGGTTGGACAGCCCCAGCATTTT	NA	TRBV18	many	TRBJ1-5
CASSRSEETQYF	TGTGCCAGCTCAAGATCAGAGGAGACCCAGTACTTC	NA	TRBV18	many	TRBJ2-5
CASSSTQTTYNEQFF	TGTGCCAGCAGCTCGACTCAAACTACCTACAATGAGCAGTTCTTC	NA	TRBV7-2	medium-sized	TRBJ2-1